The clone carrying this TCR beta chain was observed a handful of times. Unique molecular identifiers tagged the TCRbeta library. Each CDR3 protein is one row after TCRdb ran MiXCR on the PCR reads. This table has about 400,000 distinct CDR3 sequences, roughly 20% appearing once. The source of the sample is a study of T-cell reconstitution after alpha-beta-depleted transplantation in children. V was clipped by 4 bases and J by 2 bases; unmatched bases: 3. Looked up from germline, CDR1 is MNHEY and CDR2 is SMNVEV (reference sequence). The CDR3 runs to 15 residues. The clonotype was recovered from a human donor who donated a stem cell graft to a child with acute myeloid leukemia. The genes are TRBV27 and TRBJ2-7; 12 bases agree with TRBD2. Sequences were derived from PBMCs from the stem cell graft donor, sampled from the stem cell graft. In DNA, the CDR3 is TGTGCCAGCAGTTCCCGACTAGCGGGAGCCTACGAGCAGTACTTC. It yields the protein CASSSRLAGAYEQYF.